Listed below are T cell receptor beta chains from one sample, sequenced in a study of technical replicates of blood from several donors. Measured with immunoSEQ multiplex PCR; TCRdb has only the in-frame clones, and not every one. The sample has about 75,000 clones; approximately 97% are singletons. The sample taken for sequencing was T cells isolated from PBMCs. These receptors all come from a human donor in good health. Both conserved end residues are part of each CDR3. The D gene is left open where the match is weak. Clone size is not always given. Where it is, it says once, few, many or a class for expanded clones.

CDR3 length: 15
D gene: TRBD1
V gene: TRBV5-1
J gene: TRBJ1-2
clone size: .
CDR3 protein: CASSSTTGTGAGYTF
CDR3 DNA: TGCGCCAGCAGCTCCACTACCGGGACAGGGGCTGGCTACACCTTC

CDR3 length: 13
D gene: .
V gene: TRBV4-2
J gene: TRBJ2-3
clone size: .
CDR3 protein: CASSQELTDTQYF
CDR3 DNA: TGTGCCAGCAGCCAAGAACTGACAGATACGCAGTATTTT

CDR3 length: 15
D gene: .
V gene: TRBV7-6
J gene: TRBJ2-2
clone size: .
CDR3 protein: CASSLQTQNTGELFF
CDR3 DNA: TGTGCCAGCAGCTTGCAGACTCAGAACACCGGGGAGCTGTTTTTT

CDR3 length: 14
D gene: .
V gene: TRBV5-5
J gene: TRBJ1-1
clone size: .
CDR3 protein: CASSLVELNTEAFF
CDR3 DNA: TGTGCCAGCAGCTTGGTGGAGCTAAACACTGAAGCTTTCTTT

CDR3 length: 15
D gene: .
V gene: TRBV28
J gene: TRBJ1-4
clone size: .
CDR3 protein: CASSSSGATNEKLFF
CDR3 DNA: TGTGCCAGCAGCTCCTCGGGTGCAACTAATGAAAAACTGTTTTTT

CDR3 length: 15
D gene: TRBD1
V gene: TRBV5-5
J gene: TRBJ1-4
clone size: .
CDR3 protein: CASSISGQGNEKLFF
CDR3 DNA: TGTGCCAGCAGCATATCGGGACAGGGTAATGAAAAACTGTTTTTT

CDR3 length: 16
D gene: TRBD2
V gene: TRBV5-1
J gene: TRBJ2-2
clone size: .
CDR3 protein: CASSLSSGRVTGELFF
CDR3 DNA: TGCGCCAGCAGCTTGTCTAGCGGGAGAGTCACCGGGGAGCTGTTTTTT

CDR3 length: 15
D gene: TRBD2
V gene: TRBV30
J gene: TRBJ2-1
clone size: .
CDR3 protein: CAWSKTSGSYNEQFF
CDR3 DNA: TGTGCCTGGAGTAAGACTAGCGGGAGCTACAATGAGCAGTTCTTC

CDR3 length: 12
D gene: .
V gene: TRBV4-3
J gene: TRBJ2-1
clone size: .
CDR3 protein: CASSLTGGEQFF
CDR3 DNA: TGCGCCAGCAGCCTTACTGGGGGCGAGCAGTTCTTC

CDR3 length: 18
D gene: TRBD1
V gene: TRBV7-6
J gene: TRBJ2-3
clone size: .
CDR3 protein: CASSSKRRTGIFTDTQYF
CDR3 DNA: TGTGCCAGCAGCTCGAAAAGGCGGACAGGGATTTTCACAGATACGCAGTATTTT

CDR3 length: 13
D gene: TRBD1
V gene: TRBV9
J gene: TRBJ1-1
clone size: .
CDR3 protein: CASSVEGAVEAFF
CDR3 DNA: TGTGCCAGCAGCGTAGAGGGGGCAGTTGAAGCTTTCTTT

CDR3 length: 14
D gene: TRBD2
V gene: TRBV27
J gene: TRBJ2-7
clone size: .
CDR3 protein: CASSKQREFNEQYF
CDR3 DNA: TGTGCCAGCAGTAAGCAGCGGGAGTTCAACGAGCAGTACTTC

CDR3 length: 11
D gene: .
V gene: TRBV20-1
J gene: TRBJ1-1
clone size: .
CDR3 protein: CSAIGDLEAFF
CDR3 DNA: TGCAGTGCTATCGGGGATCTCGAAGCTTTCTTT

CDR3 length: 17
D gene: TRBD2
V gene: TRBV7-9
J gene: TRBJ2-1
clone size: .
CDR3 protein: CASSFPASGSSYNEQFF
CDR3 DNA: TGTGCCAGCAGCTTCCCCGCTAGCGGGAGCTCCTACAATGAGCAGTTCTTC

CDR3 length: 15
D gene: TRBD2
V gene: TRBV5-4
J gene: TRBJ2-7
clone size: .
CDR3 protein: CASSWGLAGQYEQYF
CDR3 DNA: TGTGCCAGCAGCTGGGGACTAGCGGGACAGTACGAGCAGTACTTC

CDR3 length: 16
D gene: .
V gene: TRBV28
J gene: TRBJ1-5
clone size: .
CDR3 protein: CASSLGGHFPNQPQHF
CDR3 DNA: TGTGCCAGCAGTCTGGGTGGACATTTCCCCAATCAGCCCCAGCATTTT

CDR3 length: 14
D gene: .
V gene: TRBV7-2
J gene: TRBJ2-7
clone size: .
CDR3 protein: CASSLDRLTYEQYF
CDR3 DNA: TGTGCCAGCAGCTTAGACAGGTTGACCTACGAGCAGTACTTC

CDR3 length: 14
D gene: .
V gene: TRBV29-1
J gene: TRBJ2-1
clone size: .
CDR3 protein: CSVDVAGIGNEQFF
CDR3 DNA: TGCAGCGTTGATGTCGCAGGGATAGGCAATGAGCAGTTCTTC

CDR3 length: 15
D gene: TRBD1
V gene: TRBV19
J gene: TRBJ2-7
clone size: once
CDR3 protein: CASSLGTGGFYEQYF
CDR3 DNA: TGTGCCAGTAGTCTAGGGACAGGGGGCTTTTACGAGCAGTACTTC

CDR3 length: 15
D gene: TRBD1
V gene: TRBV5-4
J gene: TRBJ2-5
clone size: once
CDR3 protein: CASSFGQGVGETQYF
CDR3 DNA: TGTGCCAGCAGCTTCGGTCAGGGGGTAGGGGAGACCCAGTACTTC

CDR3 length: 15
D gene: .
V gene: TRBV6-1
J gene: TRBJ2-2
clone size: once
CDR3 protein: CASIRAGSNTGELFF
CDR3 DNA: TGTGCCAGCATTCGAGCCGGGTCAAACACCGGGGAGCTGTTTTTT

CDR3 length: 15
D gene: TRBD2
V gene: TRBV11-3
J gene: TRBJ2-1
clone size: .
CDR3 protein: CASSLFTGGSNEQFF
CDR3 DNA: TGTGCCAGCAGCTTATTCACGGGAGGGAGCAATGAGCAGTTCTTC

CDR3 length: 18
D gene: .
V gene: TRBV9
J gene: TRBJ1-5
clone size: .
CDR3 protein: CASSLYPGQSLSNQPQHF
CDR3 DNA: TGTGCCAGCAGCCTCTACCCTGGACAGTCCCTTAGCAATCAGCCCCAGCATTTT

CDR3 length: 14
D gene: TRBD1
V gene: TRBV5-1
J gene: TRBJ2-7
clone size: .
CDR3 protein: CASSPDRASDEQYF
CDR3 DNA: TGCGCCAGCAGCCCGGACAGGGCATCCGATGAGCAGTACTTC

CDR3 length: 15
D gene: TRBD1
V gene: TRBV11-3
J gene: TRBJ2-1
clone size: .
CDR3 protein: CASSSGQGRNNEQFF
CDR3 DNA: TGTGCCAGCAGCTCCGGACAGGGGAGGAATAATGAGCAGTTCTTC

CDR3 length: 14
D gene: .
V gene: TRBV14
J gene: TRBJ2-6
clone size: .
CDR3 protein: CASSLLSGANVLTF
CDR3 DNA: TGTGCCAGCAGCCTACTCTCTGGGGCCAACGTCCTGACTTTC

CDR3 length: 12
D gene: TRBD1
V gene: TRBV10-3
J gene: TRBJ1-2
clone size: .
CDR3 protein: CASLTGNYGYTF
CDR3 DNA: TGTGCCAGCCTGACAGGGAACTATGGCTACACCTTC

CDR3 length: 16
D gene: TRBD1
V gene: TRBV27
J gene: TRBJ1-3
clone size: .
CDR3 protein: CASSTRAGGHGNTIYF
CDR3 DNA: TGTGCCAGCAGTACCCGGGCAGGGGGTCATGGAAACACCATATATTTT

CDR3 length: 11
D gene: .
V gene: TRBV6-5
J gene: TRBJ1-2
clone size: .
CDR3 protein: CASSYGGGYTF
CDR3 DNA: TGTGCCAGCAGTTACGGGGGGGGCTACACCTTC

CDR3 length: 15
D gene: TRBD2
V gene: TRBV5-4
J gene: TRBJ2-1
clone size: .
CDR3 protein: CASSPLAVSYNEQFF
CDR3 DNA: TGTGCCAGCAGCCCTCTAGCGGTGTCCTACAATGAGCAGTTCTTC

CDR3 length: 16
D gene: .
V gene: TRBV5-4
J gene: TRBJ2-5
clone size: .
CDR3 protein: CASSLGWTDMQETQYF
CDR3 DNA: TGTGCCAGCAGCTTGGGCTGGACAGACATGCAAGAGACCCAGTACTTC

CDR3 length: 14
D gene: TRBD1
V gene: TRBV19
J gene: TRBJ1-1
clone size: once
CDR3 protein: CASSMGQWNTEAFF
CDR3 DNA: TGTGCCAGTAGTATGGGACAGTGGAACACTGAAGCTTTCTTT

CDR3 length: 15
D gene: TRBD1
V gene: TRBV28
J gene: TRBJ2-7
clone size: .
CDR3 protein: CASGSGTGGPYEQYF
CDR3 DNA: TGTGCCAGCGGTTCTGGGACAGGGGGGCCCTACGAGCAGTACTTC

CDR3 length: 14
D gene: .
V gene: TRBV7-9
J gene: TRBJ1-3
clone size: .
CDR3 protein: CASSLGQNSNTIYF
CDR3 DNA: TGTGCCAGCAGCTTAGGGCAGAACAGCAACACCATATATTTT

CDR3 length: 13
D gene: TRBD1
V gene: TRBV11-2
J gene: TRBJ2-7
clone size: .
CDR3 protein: CASSSGTGVEQYF
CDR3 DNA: TGTGCCAGCAGCTCCGGGACAGGGGTTGAGCAGTACTTC

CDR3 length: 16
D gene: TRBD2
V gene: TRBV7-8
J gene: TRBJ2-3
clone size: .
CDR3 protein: CASSSGTSGRRDTQYF
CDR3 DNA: TGTGCCAGCAGCTCCGGGACTAGCGGGAGACGAGATACGCAGTATTTT

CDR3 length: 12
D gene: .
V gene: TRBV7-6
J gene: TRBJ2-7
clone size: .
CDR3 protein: CASSLNRAEQYF
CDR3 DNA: TGTGCCAGCAGCTTAAACAGGGCCGAGCAGTACTTC

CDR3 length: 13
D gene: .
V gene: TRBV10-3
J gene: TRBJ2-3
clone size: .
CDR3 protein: CAISESDRDTQYF
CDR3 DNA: TGTGCCATCAGTGAGTCAGACAGAGATACGCAGTATTTT

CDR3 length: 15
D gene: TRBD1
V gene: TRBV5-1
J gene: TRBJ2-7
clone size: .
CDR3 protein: CASSFGQGASYEQYF
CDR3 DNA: TGCGCCAGCAGTTTTGGGCAGGGGGCTTCCTACGAGCAGTACTTC

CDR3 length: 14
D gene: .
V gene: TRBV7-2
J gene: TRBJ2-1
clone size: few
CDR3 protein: CASSLAPPQNEQFF
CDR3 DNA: TGTGCCAGCAGCTTAGCGCCCCCACAGAATGAGCAGTTCTTC

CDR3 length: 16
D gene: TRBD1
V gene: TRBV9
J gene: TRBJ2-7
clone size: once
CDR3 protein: CASSPAKGTGIYEQYF
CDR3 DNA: TGTGCCAGCAGCCCGGCTAAGGGGACAGGAATCTACGAGCAGTACTTC

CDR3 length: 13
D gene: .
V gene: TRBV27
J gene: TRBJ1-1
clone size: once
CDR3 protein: CASSLQGYTEAFF
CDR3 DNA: TGTGCCAGCAGTTTGCAGGGTTACACTGAAGCTTTCTTT

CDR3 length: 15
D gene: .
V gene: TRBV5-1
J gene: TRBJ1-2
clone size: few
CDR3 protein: CASSLGGLTNYGYTF
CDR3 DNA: TGCGCCAGCAGCTTGGGCGGACTAACTAACTATGGCTACACCTTC

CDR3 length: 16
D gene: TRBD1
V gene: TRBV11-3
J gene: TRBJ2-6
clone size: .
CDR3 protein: CASSLETGSGANVLTF
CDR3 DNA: TGTGCCAGCAGCTTAGAGACAGGGTCTGGGGCCAACGTCCTGACTTTC

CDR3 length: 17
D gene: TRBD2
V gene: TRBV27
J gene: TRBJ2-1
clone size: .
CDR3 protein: CASSLWVAGAVGNEQFF
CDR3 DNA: TGTGCCAGCAGTTTATGGGTAGCGGGAGCGGTCGGGAATGAGCAGTTCTTC

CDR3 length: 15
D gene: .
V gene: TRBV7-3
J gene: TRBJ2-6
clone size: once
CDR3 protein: CASSSKSSGANVLTF
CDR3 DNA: TGTGCCAGCAGCTCGAAGAGCTCTGGGGCCAACGTCCTGACTTTC